This TCR beta chain was recovered during a study of CD8+ T cells in alopecia areata. Study-level information: Treatment of the treated patients consisted of oral tofacitinib, 5 to 10 mg twice daily. Findings and caveats of the study: Sequencing of scalp samples also includes resident alphabeta T cells from normal skin. Links between baseline CD8+ expansion and response need larger treated cohorts.

As to treatment: oral pan-JAK inhibitor, 5-10 mg twice daily. In the case of this clone: Its antigen is not known.

Extracted RNA was reverse transcribed into cDNA, the sequencing template. Some clones are missing from TCRdb's copy, which holds only in-frame ones; the method was immunoSEQ multiplex PCR. This sample has about 220,000 clones, with about 50% found just once. The source is a human donor with alopecia areata. The specimen comprised CD4+ T cells sorted from blood, sampled at week 4, from a patient treated with tofacitinib.

CDR3 sequence (DNA): TGCAGCGTTGGGACAGACTCCTACGAGCAGTACTTC. Protein product: CSVGTDSYEQYF. This chain connects TRBV29-1 to TRBJ2-7; D may be TRBD1 (6 bases). Trimming cost V 4 bases and J 0 bases, with 7 bases left between them. The CDR3 runs to 12 residues. CDR1 and CDR2 (germline): SQVTM, ANQGSEA.